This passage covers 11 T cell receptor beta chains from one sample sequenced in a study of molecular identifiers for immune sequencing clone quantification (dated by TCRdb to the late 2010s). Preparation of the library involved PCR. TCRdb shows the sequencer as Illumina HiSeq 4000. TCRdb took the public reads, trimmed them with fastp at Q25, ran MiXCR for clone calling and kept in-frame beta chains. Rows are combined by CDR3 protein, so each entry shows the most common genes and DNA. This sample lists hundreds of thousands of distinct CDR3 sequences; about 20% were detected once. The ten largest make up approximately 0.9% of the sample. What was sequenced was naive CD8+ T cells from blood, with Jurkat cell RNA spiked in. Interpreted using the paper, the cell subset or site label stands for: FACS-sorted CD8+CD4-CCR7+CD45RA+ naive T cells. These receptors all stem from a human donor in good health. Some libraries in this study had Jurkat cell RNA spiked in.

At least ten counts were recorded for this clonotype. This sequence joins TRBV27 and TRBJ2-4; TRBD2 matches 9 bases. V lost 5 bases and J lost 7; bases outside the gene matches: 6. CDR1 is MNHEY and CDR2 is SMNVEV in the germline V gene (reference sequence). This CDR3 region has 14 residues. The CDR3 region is CASSGTGTSNIQYF. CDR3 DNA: TGTGCCAGCAGTGGAACCGGGACTAGCAACATTCAGTACTTC.

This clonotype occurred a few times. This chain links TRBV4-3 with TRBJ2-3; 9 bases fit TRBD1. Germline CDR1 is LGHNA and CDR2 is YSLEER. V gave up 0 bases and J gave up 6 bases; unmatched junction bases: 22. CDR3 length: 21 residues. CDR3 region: CASSQEESFGTGMGYEDTQYF. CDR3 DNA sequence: TGCGCCAGCAGCCAAGAGGAGTCATTTGGGACAGGGATGGGTTATGAGGATACGCAGTATTTT.

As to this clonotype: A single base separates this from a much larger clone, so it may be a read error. The CDR3 bases are TGTGCCAGCAGCCCCACGATATCGAACACCGGGGAGCTGTCTTTT. Translation gives CASSPTISNTGELSF. The V gene is TRBV12-3 or TRBV12-4, the J gene TRBJ2-2; a possible D gene is TRBD2 (5 bases). This CDR3 spans 15 amino acids.

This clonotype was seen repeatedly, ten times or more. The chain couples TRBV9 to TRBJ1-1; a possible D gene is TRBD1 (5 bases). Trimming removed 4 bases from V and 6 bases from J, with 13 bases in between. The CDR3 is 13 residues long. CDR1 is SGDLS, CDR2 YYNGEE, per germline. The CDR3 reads CASSPLDKAEAFF. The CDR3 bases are TGTGCCAGCAGCCCCCTGGACAAGGCTGAAGCTTTCTTT.

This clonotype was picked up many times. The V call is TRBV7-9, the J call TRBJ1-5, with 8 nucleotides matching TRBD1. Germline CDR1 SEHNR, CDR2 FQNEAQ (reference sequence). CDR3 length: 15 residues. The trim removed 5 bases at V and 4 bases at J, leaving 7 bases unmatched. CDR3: CASSTDREDNQPQHF. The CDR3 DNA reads TGTGCCAGCAGCACGGACAGGGAAGATAATCAGCCCCAGCATTTT.

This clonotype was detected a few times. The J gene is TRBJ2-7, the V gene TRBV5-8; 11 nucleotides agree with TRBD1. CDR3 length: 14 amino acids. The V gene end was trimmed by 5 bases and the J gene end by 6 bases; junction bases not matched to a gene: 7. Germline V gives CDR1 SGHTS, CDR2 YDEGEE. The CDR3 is CASSPGQGVFEQYF. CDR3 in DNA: TGTGCCAGCAGTCCGGGACAGGGGGTTTTCGAGCAGTACTTC.

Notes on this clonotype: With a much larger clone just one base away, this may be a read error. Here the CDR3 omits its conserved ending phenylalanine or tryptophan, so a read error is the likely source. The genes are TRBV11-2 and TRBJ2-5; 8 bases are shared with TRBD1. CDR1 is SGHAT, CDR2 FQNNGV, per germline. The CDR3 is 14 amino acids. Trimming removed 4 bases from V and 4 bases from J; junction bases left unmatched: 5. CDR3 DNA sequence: TGTGCCAGCAGCTGGGGACAGGTCTTAGAGACCCAGTACCTC. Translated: CASSWGQVLETQYL.

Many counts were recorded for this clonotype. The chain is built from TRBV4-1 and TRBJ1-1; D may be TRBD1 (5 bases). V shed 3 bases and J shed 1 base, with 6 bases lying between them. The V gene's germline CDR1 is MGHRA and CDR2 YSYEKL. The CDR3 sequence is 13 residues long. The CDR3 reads CASSQDTNTEAFF. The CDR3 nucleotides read TGCGCCAGCAGCCAGGACACGAACACTGAAGCTTTCTTT.

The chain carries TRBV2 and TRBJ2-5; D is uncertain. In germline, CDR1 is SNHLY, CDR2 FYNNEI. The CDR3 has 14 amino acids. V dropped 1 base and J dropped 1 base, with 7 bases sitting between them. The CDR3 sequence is CASSEGTLQETQYF. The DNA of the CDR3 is TGTGCCAGCAGTGAAGGGACCCTCCAAGAGACCCAGTACTTC.

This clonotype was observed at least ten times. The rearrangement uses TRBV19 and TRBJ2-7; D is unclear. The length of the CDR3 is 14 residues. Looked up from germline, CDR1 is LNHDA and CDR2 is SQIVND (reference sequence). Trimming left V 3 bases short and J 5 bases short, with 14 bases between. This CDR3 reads CASSIPYRAHEQYF. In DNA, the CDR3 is TGTGCCAGTAGTATCCCCTATAGAGCCCACGAGCAGTACTTC.

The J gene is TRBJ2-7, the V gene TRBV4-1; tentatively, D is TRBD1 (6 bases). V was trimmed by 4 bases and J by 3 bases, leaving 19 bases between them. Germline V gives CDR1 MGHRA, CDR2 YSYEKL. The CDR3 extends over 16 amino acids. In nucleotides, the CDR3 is TGCGCCAGCAGCCCCAGGCAAATAGGACAGAGCTACGAGCAGTACTTC. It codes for CASSPRQIGQSYEQYF.